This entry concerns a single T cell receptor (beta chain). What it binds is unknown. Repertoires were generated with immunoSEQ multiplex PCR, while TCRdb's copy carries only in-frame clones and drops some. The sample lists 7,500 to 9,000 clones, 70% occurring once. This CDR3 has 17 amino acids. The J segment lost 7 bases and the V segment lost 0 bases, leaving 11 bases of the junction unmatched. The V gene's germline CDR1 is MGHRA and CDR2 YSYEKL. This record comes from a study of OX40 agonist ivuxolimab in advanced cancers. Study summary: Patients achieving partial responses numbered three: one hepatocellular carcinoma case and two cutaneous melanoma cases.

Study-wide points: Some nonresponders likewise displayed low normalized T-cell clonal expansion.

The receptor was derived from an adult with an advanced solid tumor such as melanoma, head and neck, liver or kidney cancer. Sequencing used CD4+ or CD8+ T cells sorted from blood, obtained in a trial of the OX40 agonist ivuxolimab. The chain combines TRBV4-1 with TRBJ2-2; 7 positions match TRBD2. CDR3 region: CASSQDTISGIGGELFF. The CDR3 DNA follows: TGCGCCAGCAGCCAAGACACTATAAGCGGGATCGGCGGGGAGCTGTTTTTT.